One and the same sample provided the 30 T cell receptor beta chains below, sequenced in a study of regulatory T cells in long-lasting Graves disease. Arm-PCR of CDR3 regions and iRepertoire HTBI primers were the basis on which TCR beta libraries were built. A single record per CDR3 protein comes from TCRdb applying MiXCR to the multiplex PCR reads. The data hold a few hundred thousand distinct CDR3 sequences, with 14% observed a single time. Time point specified: newly diagnosed GD, antithyroid drugs for less than 3 months. The TCR library was prepared using RNA isolated from PBMCs. These data were likewise used in another study, on T cells in Graves' hyperthyroidism and ophthalmopathy.

The starting material was peripheral blood mononuclear cells (PBMCs), obtained at new diagnosis, from a patient treated with antithyroid drugs. These receptors originate from a woman aged 45-59 years with Graves disease.

In its sample, this clonotype was seen many times. The chain is built from TRBV6-2 or TRBV6-3 and TRBJ2-7, with TRBD2 identical over 9 bases. Germline CDR1 and CDR2: MNHEY and SVGEGT. This CDR3 comprises 15 residues. J lost 3 bases, V lost 2 bases, and 5 bases had no gene match. The CDR3: CASSYEAGGFYEQYF. The CDR3, as DNA: TGTGCCAGCAGTTACGAAGCGGGAGGTTTCTACGAGCAGTACTTC.

Worth noting for this clonotype: Being one base from a much bigger clone, this may be a read error. This sequence joins TRBV13 and TRBJ2-7; no reliable D call. The CDR3 is 15 amino acids. Trimming took off 5 bases at V and 7 bases at J, with 21 bases between the two ends. CDR1 and CDR2 (germline): PRHDT, FYEKMQ (reference sequence). The CDR3 loop reads CASSPGSWEFNEQYF. The CDR3 DNA follows: TGTGCCAGCAGCCCCGGATCATGGGAATTCAATGAGCAGTACTTC.

The V call is TRBV4-1, the J call TRBJ2-7; D unresolved. The CDR3 consists of 13 residues. Trimming left V 4 bases short and J 7 bases short, with 14 bases between. Germline V gene sequence: CDR1 MGHRA, CDR2 YSYEKL. The CDR3 bases are TGCGCCAGCAGCCCCTTCGTAGACCGTGAGCAGTACTTC. Translating gives CASSPFVDREQYF.

This clonotype was detected many times. The gene calls are TRBV12-3 or TRBV12-4 and TRBJ2-7; 7 bases match TRBD2. V was clipped by 6 bases and J by 9 bases; unmatched bases: 2. The CDR3 sequence is 10 residues long. CDR3 nucleotides: TGTGCCAGCAGAGGACTAGTGCAGTACTTC. It is translated as CASRGLVQYF.

This clonotype was found many times. The chain employs TRBV2 and TRBJ2-7, with 8 bases identical to TRBD1. CDR1 is SNHLY and CDR2 is FYNNEI in the germline V gene. This CDR3 is built from 16 residues. V gave up 6 bases and J gave up 2 bases; unmatched junction bases: 12. The CDR3 loop is CASSGNSGTGTYEQYF. The CDR3 DNA sequence: TGTGCCAGCAGCGGCAATAGTGGGACAGGCACCTACGAGCAGTACTTC.

There are many counts of this clonotype. The V call is TRBV29-1, the J call TRBJ2-1, with a tentative D call TRBD1 (6 bases). The CDR3 length is 13 residues. Trimming removed 7 bases at V and 5 bases at J, with 15 bases between. CDR1 is SQVTM, CDR2 ANQGSEA, per germline. The CDR3 region is CSADSYRDNEQFF. As DNA, the CDR3 is TGCAGCGCCGACTCCTACAGGGACAATGAGCAGTTCTTC.

This clonotype showed up many times. The chain couples TRBV27 to TRBJ2-2, with 15 bases lining up with TRBD2. Germline-derived CDR1 and CDR2 are MNHEY and SMNVEV (reference sequence). This CDR3 has 17 residues. V was clipped by 3 bases and J by 5 bases; unmatched bases: 4. The CDR3 nucleotides are TGTGCCAGCAGTTTGGTTGGACTAGCGGGAGGGACCGGGGAGCTGTTTTTT. It codes for CASSLVGLAGGTGELFF.

In the case of this clonotype: A clone one base away is much larger, so this may be a read error. The rearrangement links TRBV13 to TRBJ2-1; the D gene is possibly TRBD2 (5 bases). The J call is in doubt because the DNA end fits TRBJ2-5 better. This CDR3 spans 13 amino acids. Per the germline V gene, CDR1 is PRHDT and CDR2 is FYEKMQ (reference sequence). The CDR3 here is CASSLTSAEIQYF. The CDR3 DNA reads TGTGCCAGCAGTTTAACTAGTGCGGAGATCCAGTACTTC.

This CDR3 reads CASQRSGHPYNEQFF. In DNA form, the CDR3 reads TGTGCCAGCCAGAGGAGCGGGCACCCATACAATGAGCAGTTCTTC. The chain links TRBV19 to TRBJ2-1; possibly TRBD2 for D (6 bases). The CDR3 loop spans 15 amino acids. V was trimmed by 9 bases and J by 4 bases, leaving 19 bases between them. Germline CDR1 is LNHDA and CDR2 is SQIVND (reference sequence).

Ten or more counts support this clonotype. This chain uses TRBV7-9 with TRBJ1-1; D gene ambiguous. The CDR3 has 14 residues. V was cut by 2 bases and J by 10 bases, with 17 bases left in between. CDR1 and CDR2 (germline): SEHNR, FQNEAQ (reference sequence). DNA for the CDR3: TGTGCCAGCAGCTTACGGGCACACGATGAAGGAGCTTTCTTT. Translated: CASSLRAHDEGAFF.

This clonotype was seen many times. The CDR3 sequence: CASSPRDREWYEQYF. In nucleotides, the CDR3 is TGTGCCAGCTCACCTCGCGACAGGGAGTGGTACGAGCAGTACTTC. The chain is built from TRBV18 and TRBJ2-7; 7 bases are a match to TRBD1. Germline V gene sequence: CDR1 KGHSH, CDR2 LQKENI. J gave up 4 bases and V 3 bases, and 9 bases lay outside the gene matches. There are 15 residues in the CDR3.

There are many counts of this clonotype. The chain links TRBV3-1 to TRBJ1-2, with a possible D match to TRBD1 (5 bases). CDR1 LGHDT and CDR2 YNNKEL come from the germline V gene (reference sequence). Between the trimmed V and J ends, which lost 1 base and 1 base, there was a span of 16 bases. The CDR3 is 17 amino acids. The CDR3 reads CASSQVSGQARNYGYTF. The CDR3 DNA sequence: TGTGCCAGCAGCCAAGTATCGGGGCAAGCCCGTAACTATGGCTACACCTTC.

This chain uses TRBV5-1 with TRBJ2-3; 7 nucleotides line up with TRBD2. The V gene's germline CDR1 is SGHRS and CDR2 YFSETQ. V shed 4 bases and J 2 bases; nucleotides not matched to a gene: 10. The CDR3 is made up of 16 amino acids. This CDR3 reads CASSPGRGPTTDTQYF. CDR3 DNA sequence: TGCGCCAGCAGCCCGGGGAGGGGCCCTACCACAGATACGCAGTATTTT.

The CDR3 region has the DNA TGTGCCAGCAGCCAAGGACTAGCGGGAAGGATGGGTGACTCCTACGAGCAGTACTTC. It is translated as CASSQGLAGRMGDSYEQYF. The chain joins TRBV3-1 to TRBJ2-7, with 11 bases matching TRBD2. Germline values: CDR1 LGHDT, CDR2 YNNKEL (reference sequence). J gave up 0 bases and V 1 base, and 11 bases lay outside the gene matches. The CDR3 covers 19 residues.

In its sample, this clonotype was seen a few times. This chain links TRBV14 with TRBJ1-6, with TRBD1 as a possible D gene (6 bases). V was cut by 4 bases and J by 8 bases, with 12 bases left in between. Germline loops: CDR1 SGHDN, CDR2 FVKESK. There are 14 residues in the CDR3. CDR3 in amino acids: CASSPQGLDSPLHF. As DNA, the CDR3 is TGTGCCAGCAGCCCACAGGGTTTGGATTCACCCCTCCACTTT.

This rearrangement joins TRBV19 to TRBJ1-5; the D gene is possibly TRBD1 (5 bases). Germline V lookup: CDR1 LNHDA, CDR2 SQIVND (reference sequence). Between the trimmed V and J ends, which lost 0 bases and 3 bases, there was a span of 12 bases. This CDR3 is 16 amino acids long. CDR3 in amino acids: CASSIDVWGSNQPQHF. CDR3 nucleotide sequence: TGTGCCAGTAGTATAGATGTGTGGGGCTCCAATCAGCCCCAGCATTTT.

The sample holds a few counts of this clonotype. The chain links TRBV20-1 to TRBJ2-2; D is undetermined. This CDR3 has 11 residues. Germline V gene sequence: CDR1 DFQATT, CDR2 SNEGSKA (reference sequence). Deletions cut 6 bases from V and 1 base from J, with 3 bases between. In DNA form, the CDR3 reads TGCAGTGCCCGGAACACCGGGGAGCTGTTTTTT. Residues: CSARNTGELFF.

This clonotype has ten or more counts. This chain links TRBV28 with TRBJ2-7; 8 bases match TRBD2. CDR1 and CDR2 from the germline V gene are MDHEN and SYDVKM. The CDR3 loop spans 15 amino acids. The ends lost 6 bases at V and 1 base at J; junction bases unmatched: 8. The CDR3 loop reads CASSPEREPSYEQYF. CDR3 nucleotide sequence: TGTGCCAGCAGCCCAGAGCGGGAGCCTTCCTACGAGCAGTACTTC.

This clonotype has ten or more counts. The rearrangement joins TRBV6-1 to TRBJ2-2, with 9 bases fitting TRBD2. The CDR3 totals 15 residues. With 9 bases clipped from V and 4 bases from J, the junction kept 9 bases outside the gene matches. Looked up from germline, CDR1 is MNHNS and CDR2 is SASEGT. CDR3 loop: CARGPTSGTTGELFF. The CDR3 DNA reads TGTGCCAGGGGCCCGACTAGCGGCACCACCGGGGAGCTGTTTTTT.

This clonotype was observed at least ten times. The chain has TRBV28 and TRBJ1-1, with D uncertain. Germline CDR1 MDHEN, CDR2 SYDVKM. Trimming removed 5 bases at V and 0 bases at J, with 10 bases between. The CDR3 runs to 14 residues. The chain's CDR3 is CASSVGYMNTEAFF. CDR3 bases: TGTGCCAGCAGTGTCGGGTACATGAACACTGAAGCTTTCTTT.

J is TRBJ2-3 and V is TRBV2; tentatively, D is TRBD2 (6 bases). Trimming took 8 bases from V and 0 from J, leaving 15 bases between them. This CDR3 region has 15 residues. CDR1 and CDR2 from the germline V gene are SNHLY and FYNNEI. In nucleotides, the CDR3 is TGTGCCAGCTCGGGACTCCGGACAAGCACAGATACGCAGTATTTT. Amino acid sequence: CASSGLRTSTDTQYF.

Many counts were recorded for this clonotype. The V call is TRBV13, the J call TRBJ2-7; perhaps TRBD1 as D (5 bases). This CDR3 contains 16 residues. Trimming took off 3 bases at V and 5 bases at J, with 20 bases between the two ends. Germline V CDR1 and CDR2: PRHDT, FYEKMQ (reference sequence). CDR3 in amino acids: CASSFVGFREKNEQYF. The CDR3 coding sequence is TGTGCCAGCAGCTTCGTGGGCTTCAGGGAAAAAAACGAGCAGTACTTC.

Note on this clonotype: One base separates it from a far larger clone, so it is likely a read error. CDR3 sequence reads: CASSPDPWTSGTIFYNGQFF. The CDR3 bases are TGTGCCAGCAGTCCCGACCCCTGGACTAGCGGGACGATTTTTTACAATGGGCAGTTCTTC. The chain joins TRBV28 to TRBJ2-1, with 12 bases matching TRBD2. Germline CDR1 and CDR2: MDHEN and SYDVKM. This CDR3 comprises 20 residues.

In this sample, this clonotype turned up a few times. The CDR3 DNA reads TGTGCCAGTAATCCGGGGGGAGAACTCAACACCGGGGAGCTGTTTTTT. It yields the protein CASNPGGELNTGELFF. The rearrangement joins TRBV19 to TRBJ2-2; 7 bases are a match to TRBD2. Germline lookup yields CDR1 LNHDA and CDR2 SQIVND (reference sequence). V trimming: 7 bases; J trimming: 2 bases; junction bases outside the gene matches: 10. This CDR3 is 16 amino acids long.

This clonotype has ten or more counts. J is TRBJ2-7 and V is TRBV10-3; 14 bases agree with TRBD2. Germline V gene lookup returns CDR1 ENHRY and CDR2 SYGVKD. There are 16 residues in the CDR3. Losses at the gene ends were 6 bases for V and 4 bases for J; bases not matched to a gene: 8. This CDR3 is CAISRLAGGLGYEQYF. CDR3 coding DNA: TGTGCCATCAGCCGACTAGCGGGAGGGTTGGGTTACGAGCAGTACTTC.

This clonotype was observed a handful of times. This clone may be a read error of a much larger clone one base away. J is TRBJ2-7 and V is TRBV30; D remains unclear. The CDR3 covers 15 residues. Germline V gene sequence: CDR1 GTSNPN, CDR2 SVGIG (reference sequence). Here the CDR3 reads CAWSDFRPRSYGQYF. The DNA of the CDR3 is TGTGCCTGGAGTGACTTCCGCCCGCGCTCCTACGGGCAGTACTTC.

This chain uses TRBV7-9 with TRBJ1-2; TRBD1 is a possible D gene (5 bases). In germline, CDR1 is SEHNR, CDR2 FQNEAQ (reference sequence). The CDR3 is made up of 13 amino acids. With 5 bases removed from V and 8 bases from J, the gap between germline ends came to 15 bases. CDR3 in DNA: TGTGCCAGCAGCCGGGGGACCCCGAGCGGCTACACCTTC. Translating gives CASSRGTPSGYTF.

This clonotype was seen ten or more times. The chain joins TRBV20-1 to TRBJ2-1; the match to TRBD2 covers 12 bases. The V gene end was trimmed by 2 bases and the J gene end by 1 base; junction bases not matched to a gene: 12. CDR3 size: 19 residues. Looked up from germline, CDR1 is DFQATT and CDR2 is SNEGSKA (reference sequence). This CDR3 reads CSARQGSRLAGVSYNEQFF. CDR3 sequence (DNA): TGCAGTGCTAGACAGGGGTCGAGACTAGCGGGAGTATCCTACAATGAGCAGTTCTTC.

This clonotype turned up a few times. The chain joins TRBV28 to TRBJ2-2, with 7 bases lining up with TRBD1. Trimming at V came to 6 bases and at J to 2 bases, leaving 9 bases not matched to a gene. This CDR3 has 16 amino acids. CDR1 is MDHEN and CDR2 is SYDVKM in the germline V gene. As DNA, the CDR3 is TGTGCCAGCAGAAACCACCGGGACAGTAACACCGGGGAGCTGTTTTTT. Protein: CASRNHRDSNTGELFF. Supplemented by reference TRBV28 and TRBJ2-2, the full variable domain reads DVKVTQSSRYLVKRTGEKVFLECVQDMDHENMFWYRQDPGLGLRLIYFSYDVKMKEKGDIPEGYSVSREKKERFSLILESASTNQTSMYLCASRNHRDSNTGELFFGEGSRLTVL.

The genes are TRBV4-1 and TRBJ2-7, with 9 bases identical to TRBD2. The CDR3 is made up of 16 amino acids. The ends lost 0 bases at V and 3 bases at J; junction bases unmatched: 6. Germline loops: CDR1 MGHRA, CDR2 YSYEKL. The CDR3 loop is CASSQDVAGAGYEQYF. The CDR3, as DNA: TGCGCCAGCAGCCAAGATGTAGCGGGAGCTGGCTACGAGCAGTACTTC.